This T cell receptor (beta chain) is drawn from a study of CD8+CD57+ T cells in acquired aplastic anemia. Study as a whole: Recorded DNA amounts for sorted CD4+ and CD8+ cells had an average of 3.2 ug.

The germline V gene has CDR1 SGHTA and CDR2 FQGTGA. The CDR3 is made up of 13 amino acids. V was trimmed by 4 bases and J by 7 bases, leaving 14 bases between them. Worth noting for this clonotype: Its antigen is currently unknown.

General study results and limits: The study identified more than 25 CD8+ CDR3 sequences shared by patients and controls.

Profiling of TCR beta VDJ combinations and CDR3 sequences used genomic DNA as template. TCRdb re-called the reads through MiXCR, storing one row per CDR3 protein. The sample carries roughly 200,000 distinct CDR3 sequences, roughly three fifths recorded once. The authors sequenced patients whose flow cytometry had shown CD8+CD57+ cell expansion. Material: sorted CD4+, CD8+, or CD8+CD57+ T cells (not recorded which) from PBMCs. The chain employs TRBV7-3 and TRBJ2-7; TRBD1 is a possible D gene (6 bases). The sequence was collected from a human donor with aplastic anemia. The chain's CDR3 is CASSSGALGEQYF. The CDR3 DNA reads TGTGCCAGCAGCTCAGGGGCCCTTGGTGAGCAGTACTTC.